The 21 T cell receptor beta chains given below trace back to one sample, sequenced in a study of cytomegalovirus exposure and HLA in healthy donors (dated by TCRdb to 2017 to 2019). The library came from the immunoSEQ multiplex PCR assay. For the multiplex PCR, a mixture combining 60 forward primers for TCR Vbeta segments and 13 reverse primers for TCR Jbeta segments was used. Drawn from immuneACCESS, this table holds only the in-frame rearrangements with V and J called that TCRdb kept. Clones are partly lost; checked studies trace under half to an unresolved V gene and leave the rest unexplained. Present in this sample are 120,000 to 150,000 clones, over 70% of which were seen just once. Around 1.9% of the sample is taken by the ten largest. Source material: PBMCs. Every receptor here comes from a woman between 35 and 50 years old in good health and CMV-seronegative.

The V call is TRBV30, the J call TRBJ2-2; 11 positions match TRBD1. V dropped 1 base and J dropped 7; count of bases not matched to a gene: 5. Germline loops: CDR1 GTSNPN, CDR2 SVGIG (reference sequence). This CDR3 has 15 amino acids. DNA of the CDR3: TGTGCCTGGAGTGACGGACAGGGGGCAATCGGGGAGCTGTTTTTT. It encodes CAWSDGQGAIGELFF.

V is TRBV28 and J is TRBJ1-2; 9 bases match TRBD1. CDR1 is MDHEN, CDR2 SYDVKM, per germline. J lost 8 bases, V lost 4 bases, and 8 bases had no gene match. The CDR3 covers 14 residues. As DNA, the CDR3 is TGTGCCAGCAGTTCGGGACAGGGTTCAGGCGGCTACACCTTC. Protein sequence: CASSSGQGSGGYTF.

V usage is TRBV5-1 and J usage is TRBJ1-5, with unresolved D. Germline CDR1 reads SGHRS; CDR2 reads YFSETQ. V was trimmed by 4 bases and J by 0 bases, leaving 5 bases between them. This CDR3 region has 13 residues. The CDR3 reads CASSVSSNQPQHF. The CDR3 coding sequence is TGCGCCAGCAGCGTGAGTAGCAATCAGCCCCAGCATTTT.

This clone was counted only a few times. The J gene is TRBJ1-2, the V gene TRBV30; 8 bases align to TRBD1. Trimming at V came to 0 bases and at J to 9 bases, leaving 9 bases not matched to a gene. CDR1 is GTSNPN, CDR2 SVGIG, per germline (reference sequence). The CDR3 sequence is 14 residues long. CDR3 DNA sequence: TGTGCCTGGAGTGTACAGGGGGGGGATAAGCGCTACACCTTC. The encoded protein is CAWSVQGGDKRYTF.

This chain connects TRBV9 to TRBJ2-1; the match to TRBD1 covers 8 bases. With 3 bases clipped from V and 5 bases from J, the junction kept 10 bases outside the gene matches. The CDR3 is made up of 16 amino acids. CDR1 and CDR2 (germline): SGDLS, YYNGEE. In nucleotides, the CDR3 is TGTGCCAGCAGCGCGACCGGGACAGGTTACGACAATGAGCAGTTCTTC. Translating it yields CASSATGTGYDNEQFF. The variable domain in full, with the rest retrieved from reference TRBV9 and TRBJ2-1, is DSGVTQTPKHLITATGQRVTLRCSPRSGDLSVYWYQQSLDQGLQFLIQYYNGEERAKGNILERFSAQQFPDLHSELNLSSLELGDSALYFCASSATGTGYDNEQFFGPGTRLTVL.

V is TRBV5-6 and J is TRBJ1-1; 8 bases line up with TRBD1. Germline values: CDR1 SGHDT, CDR2 YYEEEE. The CDR3 covers 16 residues. Losses at the gene ends were 5 bases for V and 3 bases for J; bases not matched to a gene: 12. The CDR3 loop is CASRTTSGGVDTEAFF. The CDR3 DNA follows: TGTGCCAGCAGAACTACCTCAGGGGGCGTAGACACTGAAGCTTTCTTT.

The count of this clone is one. The gene calls are TRBV11-2 and TRBJ2-3, with D perhaps matching TRBD2 (5 bases). The CDR3 length is 15 residues. V shed 0 bases and J shed 2 bases, with 9 bases lying between them. Per the germline V gene, CDR1 is SGHAT and CDR2 is FQNNGV. The CDR3 bases are TGTGCCAGCAGCTTAGAGTGGACTGACACAGATACGCAGTATTTT. This gives the protein CASSLEWTDTDTQYF.

This clone has a handful of counts. The rearrangement uses TRBV6-6 and TRBJ1-5; 7 bases match TRBD1. The ends lost 6 bases at V and 6 bases at J; junction bases unmatched: 11. The CDR3 is made up of 15 amino acids. The germline V gene encodes CDR1 MNHNY and CDR2 SVGAGI (reference sequence). For the CDR3, the DNA is TGTGCCAGCAGAAACGACAGGGCCCTAAGTCAGCCCCAGCATTTT. Its translation is CASRNDRALSQPQHF.

A single count supports this clone. The chain combines TRBV5-5 with TRBJ2-2; 11 nucleotides agree with TRBD1. CDR1 and CDR2 (germline): SGHKS, YYEKEE (reference sequence). The length of the CDR3 is 14 residues. J gave up 7 bases and V 4 bases, and 3 bases lay outside the gene matches. CDR3 in DNA: TGTGCCAGCAGCCGGACAGGGGGCATCGGGGAGCTGTTTTTT. Amino acids: CASSRTGGIGELFF.

This clone was observed once. The V gene is TRBV28, the J gene TRBJ2-7, with 10 bases matching TRBD1. There are 16 residues in the CDR3. With 3 bases clipped from V and 0 bases from J, the junction kept 5 bases outside the gene matches. Germline lookup yields CDR1 MDHEN and CDR2 SYDVKM. The chain's CDR3 is CASSFHRDRGSYEQYF. CDR3 bases: TGTGCCAGCAGTTTCCACCGGGACAGGGGCTCCTACGAGCAGTACTTC.

The gene calls are TRBV9 and TRBJ2-3, with 8 positions matching TRBD2. This CDR3 has 16 amino acids. Germline V gene data show CDR1 as SGDLS and CDR2 as YYNGEE. After removal of 3 bases from V and 2 bases from J, the junction contained 8 bases not matched to a gene. The CDR3 coding sequence is TGTGCCAGCAGCGCCAGCGGGGGTTACCACACAGATACGCAGTATTTT. It codes for CASSASGGYHTDTQYF.

The rearrangement joins TRBV6-1 to TRBJ1-6, with D unresolved. Germline V CDR1 and CDR2: MNHNS, SASEGT. V was pared by 0 bases and J by 0 bases, with 9 bases between. The CDR3 length is 17 residues. This CDR3 is CASSEARAASYNSPLHF. The DNA of the CDR3 is TGTGCCAGCAGTGAAGCGAGGGCAGCCTCCTATAATTCACCCCTCCACTTT.

V is TRBV4-1 and J is TRBJ2-1, with a possible D match to TRBD1 (6 bases). The V end lost 0 bases, the J end lost 5 bases, and 26 bases lay between the germline ends. The CDR3 sequence is 20 residues long. The germline CDR1 and CDR2 sequences are MGHRA and YSYEKL. DNA of the CDR3: TGCGCCAGCAGCCAAGAAAGGCCCTACTCCACTAGGGGGTTCAACAATGAGCAGTTCTTC. Its protein product is CASSQERPYSTRGFNNEQFF.

The chain has TRBV14 and TRBJ1-4; 10 bases are a match to TRBD1. From germline, CDR1 is SGHDN and CDR2 FVKESK. The CDR3 length is 17 residues. Trimming cost V 1 base and J 6 bases; bases outside gene matches: 8. For the CDR3, the DNA is TGTGCCAGCAGCCAAGGATGGGGACAGGGGATGGATGAAAAACTGTTTTTT. It yields the protein CASSQGWGQGMDEKLFF. Supplemented by reference TRBV14 and TRBJ1-4, the full variable domain reads EAGVTQFPSHSVIEKGQTVTLRCDPISGHDNLYWYRRVMGKEIKFLLHFVKESKQDESGMPNNRFLAERTGGTYSTLKVQPAELEDSGVYFCASSQGWGQGMDEKLFFGSGTQLSVL.

The CDR3 spells CASSTGQGSEQYF. CDR3 bases: TGTGCCAGTAGTACAGGACAGGGAAGCGAGCAGTACTTC. The gene calls are TRBV19 and TRBJ2-7; 8 bases fit TRBD1. From germline, CDR1 is LNHDA and CDR2 SQIVND (reference sequence). The CDR3 covers 13 residues. V lost 4 bases, J lost 6 bases, and 5 bases stayed unmatched.

The V and J genes are TRBV18 and TRBJ1-1; 7 bases match TRBD1. Trimming cost V 6 bases and J 8 bases; bases outside gene matches: 9. CDR3 length equals 13 residues. Germline V CDR1 and CDR2: KGHSH, LQKENI. The CDR3 region has the DNA TGTGCCAGCTCGCCATCACAGGGGTCGGAAGCTTTCTTT. Encoded protein: CASSPSQGSEAFF.

CDR3 coding DNA: TGTGCCAGTAGTTCTAGAACCGGGACAGCAAGTTCACCCCTCCACTTT. Translated, it gives CASSSRTGTASSPLHF. The V and J genes are TRBV19 and TRBJ1-6; 7 bases align to TRBD1. Germline CDR1 is LNHDA and CDR2 is SQIVND (reference sequence). This CDR3 has 16 residues. The trim removed 5 bases at V and 9 bases at J, leaving 13 bases unmatched.

The chain links TRBV28 to TRBJ2-5, with D unresolved. The CDR3 is 15 residues long. The V end lost 6 bases, the J end lost 0 bases, and 14 bases lay between the germline ends. The germline CDR1 and CDR2 sequences are MDHEN and SYDVKM. The CDR3 nucleotides are TGTGCCAGCAGCCCACTGGGCAGGAACCAAGAGACCCAGTACTTC. Its translation is CASSPLGRNQETQYF.

CDR3 nucleotide sequence: TGTGCCAGCAGACACTGGGACAGTAAGGAGGGGAACACTGAAGCTTTCTTT. Amino acids: CASRHWDSKEGNTEAFF. The chain is built from TRBV2 and TRBJ1-1; 7 nucleotides match TRBD1. The CDR3 runs 17 residues. V gave up 6 bases and J gave up 1 base; unmatched junction bases: 14. Germline CDR1 and CDR2: SNHLY and FYNNEI.

The chain couples TRBV15 to TRBJ2-7; TRBD2 matches 7 bases. V was pared by 5 bases and J by 3 bases, with 7 bases of the junction left unmatched. The CDR3 loop spans 14 amino acids. Germline-derived CDR1 and CDR2 are LNHNV and YYDKDF (reference sequence). The CDR3 nucleotides read TGTGCCACCAGCCCGGGGAGGGCGTACTACGAGCAGTACTTC. As protein: CATSPGRAYYEQYF.

This rearrangement joins TRBV5-1 to TRBJ2-5; TRBD1 aligns across 8 bases. CDR3 size: 14 residues. Trimming took 0 bases from V and 3 from J; bases not matched to a gene: 1. The germline gives CDR1 SGHRS, CDR2 YFSETQ. The CDR3 sequence is CASSLDRGKETQYF. As DNA, the CDR3 is TGCGCCAGCAGCTTGGACAGGGGGAAAGAGACCCAGTACTTC.